Sequencing of this TCR beta chain was carried out in a study of Graves' ophthalmopathy and Graves' hyperthyroidism. The study amplified TCR beta CDR3 regions using RNA transcripts. Second-round multiplex PCR followed a first-round RT-PCR using HTBI primers. TCRdb fed the multiplex PCR reads into MiXCR, producing one record per CDR3 protein. The sample shows about 380,000 distinct CDR3 sequences, less than 20% of them seen only once. A follow-up of 18 months without ophthalmopathy meant that hyperthyroidism was stable. Overall study findings and caveats: At 70.59% sensitivity and 72.22% specificity, the model predicted progression of the ophthalmopathy. Detected in blood as well were most expanded thyroid clonotypes with frequency above 0.001.

This clonotype was seen many times. The target antigen is unknown. This CDR3 has 13 amino acids. Between the trimmed V and J ends, which lost 0 bases and 8 bases, there was a span of 10 bases. Germline V gives CDR1 KGHSH, CDR2 LQKENI. The chain joins TRBV18 to TRBJ1-2; D gene uncertain. Sequenced sample: peripheral blood. The sequence was collected from a woman between 18 and 29 years old with stable Graves' hyperthyroidism. CDR3 coding DNA: TGTGCCAGCTCACCACCGACGGGTTTGGGCTACACCTTC. As protein: CASSPPTGLGYTF.